This paragraph reports one T cell receptor (beta chain). This sample stems from a study of T cells in Graves' hyperthyroidism and ophthalmopathy. This CDR3 has 14 amino acids. Germline CDR1 reads SGHAT; CDR2 reads FQNNGV. With 1 base removed from V and 2 bases from J, the gap between germline ends came to 5 bases. Researchers amplified the TCR beta CDR3 regions from RNA transcripts. Primed by the HTBI set, a first-round RT-PCR was run on the TCR CDR3. A single record per CDR3 protein comes from TCRdb applying MiXCR to the multiplex PCR reads. The table shows about 270,000 distinct CDR3 sequences, with about 20% occurring only once.

Specimen: blood. The rearrangement links TRBV11-2 to TRBJ1-4; no clear D gene. The receptor was derived from a man aged 25-40 years with Graves' ophthalmopathy. The CDR3, as DNA: TGTGCCAGCAGCTTAGGGCCGACTAATGAAAAACTGTTTTTT. Its translation: CASSLGPTNEKLFF.